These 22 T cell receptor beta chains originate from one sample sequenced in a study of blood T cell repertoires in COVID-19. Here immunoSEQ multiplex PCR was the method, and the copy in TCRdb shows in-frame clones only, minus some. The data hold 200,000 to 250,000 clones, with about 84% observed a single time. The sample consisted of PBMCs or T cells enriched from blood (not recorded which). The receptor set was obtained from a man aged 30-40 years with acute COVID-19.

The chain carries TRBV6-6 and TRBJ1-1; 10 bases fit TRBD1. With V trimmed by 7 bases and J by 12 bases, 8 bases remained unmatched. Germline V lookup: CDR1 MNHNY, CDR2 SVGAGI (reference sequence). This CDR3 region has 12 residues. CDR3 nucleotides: TGTGCCAGCACTCAACCGGGACAGGGGACTTTCTTT. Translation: CASTQPGQGTFF.

CDR3 sequence: CASSQTDNEQFF. The DNA of the CDR3 is TGTGCCAGCAGCCAGACAGATAATGAGCAGTTCTTC. The genes are TRBV12-3 or TRBV12-4 and TRBJ2-1; possibly TRBD1 for D (5 bases). The ends were cut back, 6 bases at V and 7 bases at J, with 10 bases in the middle. This CDR3 is 12 amino acids long.

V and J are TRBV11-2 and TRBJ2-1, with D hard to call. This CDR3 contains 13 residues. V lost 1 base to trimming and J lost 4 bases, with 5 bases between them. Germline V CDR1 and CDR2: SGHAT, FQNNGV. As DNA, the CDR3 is TGTGCCAGCAGCTTAGCACAGTACAATGAGCAGTTCTTC. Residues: CASSLAQYNEQFF.

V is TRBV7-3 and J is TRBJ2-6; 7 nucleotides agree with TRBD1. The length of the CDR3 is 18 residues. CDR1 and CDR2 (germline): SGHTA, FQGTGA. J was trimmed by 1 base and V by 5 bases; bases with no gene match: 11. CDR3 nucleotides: TGTGCCAGCAGCCCTTCGATCATGACAGGGTCTGGGGCCAACGTCCTGACTTTC. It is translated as CASSPSIMTGSGANVLTF.

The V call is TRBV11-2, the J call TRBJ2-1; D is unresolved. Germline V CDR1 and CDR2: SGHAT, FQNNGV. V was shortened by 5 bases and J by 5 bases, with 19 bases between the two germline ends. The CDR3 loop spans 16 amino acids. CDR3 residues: CASSLGSRSPDNEQFF. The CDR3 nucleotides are TGTGCCAGCAGCCTAGGGTCGCGGTCGCCGGACAATGAGCAGTTCTTC.

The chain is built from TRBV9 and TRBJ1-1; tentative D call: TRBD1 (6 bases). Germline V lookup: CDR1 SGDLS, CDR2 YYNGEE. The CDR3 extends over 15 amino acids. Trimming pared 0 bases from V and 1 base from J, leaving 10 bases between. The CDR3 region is CASSVDGTSNTEAFF. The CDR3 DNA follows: TGTGCCAGCAGCGTAGACGGGACATCGAACACTGAAGCTTTCTTT.

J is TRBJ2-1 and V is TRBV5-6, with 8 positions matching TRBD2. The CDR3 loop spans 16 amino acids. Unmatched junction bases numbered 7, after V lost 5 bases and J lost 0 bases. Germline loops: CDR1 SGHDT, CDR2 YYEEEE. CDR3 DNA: TGTGCCAGCAGTATATATAGCGGGAACTCCTACAATGAGCAGTTCTTC. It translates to CASSIYSGNSYNEQFF.

CDR3 residues: CASSPREGMENTEAFF. The CDR3 nucleotides read TGTGCCAGCTCACCTCGAGAGGGAATGGAGAACACTGAAGCTTTCTTT. The chain couples TRBV18 to TRBJ1-1; no clear D gene. The CDR3 length is 16 residues. The V gene lost 3 bases and the J gene lost 1 base, with 15 bases spanning the gap. Germline V lookup: CDR1 KGHSH, CDR2 LQKENI.

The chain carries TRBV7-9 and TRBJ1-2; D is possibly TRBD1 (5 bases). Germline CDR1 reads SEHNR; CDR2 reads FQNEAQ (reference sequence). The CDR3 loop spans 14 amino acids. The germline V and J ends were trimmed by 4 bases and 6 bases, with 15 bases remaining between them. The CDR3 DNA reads TGTGCCAGCAGCTCCGAGAGCGGGGGTCATGGCTACACCTTC. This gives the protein CASSSESGGHGYTF.

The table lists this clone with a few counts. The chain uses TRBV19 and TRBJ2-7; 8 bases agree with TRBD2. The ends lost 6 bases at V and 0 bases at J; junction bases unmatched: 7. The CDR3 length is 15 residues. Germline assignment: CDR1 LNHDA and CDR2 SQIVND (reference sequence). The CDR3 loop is CASSLSGGDSYEQYF. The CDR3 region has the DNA TGTGCCAGTAGCCTGAGCGGGGGCGACTCCTACGAGCAGTACTTC.

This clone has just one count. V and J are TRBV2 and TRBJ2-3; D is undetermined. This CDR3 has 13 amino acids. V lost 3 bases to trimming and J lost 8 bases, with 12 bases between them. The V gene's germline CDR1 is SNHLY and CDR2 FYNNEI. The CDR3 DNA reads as TGTGCCAGCAGTGACGACTCCTTAGGTACGCAGTATTTT. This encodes CASSDDSLGTQYF.

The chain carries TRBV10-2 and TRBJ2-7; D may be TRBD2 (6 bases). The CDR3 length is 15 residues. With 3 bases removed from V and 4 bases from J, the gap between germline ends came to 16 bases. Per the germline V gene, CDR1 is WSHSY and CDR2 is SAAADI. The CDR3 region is CASSDDRGFQYEQYF. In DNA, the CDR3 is TGCGCCAGCAGTGATGATCGGGGGTTTCAGTACGAGCAGTACTTC.

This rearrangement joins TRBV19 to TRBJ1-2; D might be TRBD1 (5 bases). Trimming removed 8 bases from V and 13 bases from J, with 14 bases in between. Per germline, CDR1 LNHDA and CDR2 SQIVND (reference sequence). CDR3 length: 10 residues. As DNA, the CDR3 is TGTGCCAGTGGAACAGGTTTCGGCACCTTC. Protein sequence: CASGTGFGTF.

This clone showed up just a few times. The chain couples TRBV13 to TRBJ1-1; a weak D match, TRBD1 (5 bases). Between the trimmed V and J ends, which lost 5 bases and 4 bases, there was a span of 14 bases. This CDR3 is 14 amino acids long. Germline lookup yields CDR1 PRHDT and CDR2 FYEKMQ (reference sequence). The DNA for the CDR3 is TGTGCCAGCAGCGTCCAGGGTCGAGTCACTGAAGCTTTCTTT. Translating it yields CASSVQGRVTEAFF. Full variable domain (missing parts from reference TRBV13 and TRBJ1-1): AAGVIQSPRHLIKEKRETATLKCYPIPRHDTVYWYQQGPGQDPQFLISFYEKMQSDKGSIPDRFSAQQFSDYHSELNMSSLELGDSALYFCASSVQGRVTEAFFGQGTRLTVV.

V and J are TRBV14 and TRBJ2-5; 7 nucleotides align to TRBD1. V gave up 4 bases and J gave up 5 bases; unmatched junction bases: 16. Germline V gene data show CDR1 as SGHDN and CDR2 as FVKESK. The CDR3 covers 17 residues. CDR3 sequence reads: CASSPLDRVGPLETQYF. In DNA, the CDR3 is TGTGCCAGCAGCCCCTTAGACAGGGTGGGACCTCTGGAGACCCAGTACTTC.

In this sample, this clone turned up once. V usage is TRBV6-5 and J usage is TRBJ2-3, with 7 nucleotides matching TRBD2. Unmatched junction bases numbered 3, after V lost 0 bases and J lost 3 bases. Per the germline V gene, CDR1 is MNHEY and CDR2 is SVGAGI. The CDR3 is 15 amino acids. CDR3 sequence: CASSYSNGGTDTQYF. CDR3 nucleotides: TGTGCCAGCAGTTACTCGAACGGGGGGACAGATACGCAGTATTTT.

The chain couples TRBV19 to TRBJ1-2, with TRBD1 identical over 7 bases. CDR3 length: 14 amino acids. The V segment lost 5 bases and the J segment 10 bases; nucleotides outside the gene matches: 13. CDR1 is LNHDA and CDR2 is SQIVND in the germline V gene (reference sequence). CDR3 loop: CASSPPGGVYVYTF. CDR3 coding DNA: TGTGCCAGTAGTCCCCCAGGGGGTGTTTACGTCTACACCTTC.

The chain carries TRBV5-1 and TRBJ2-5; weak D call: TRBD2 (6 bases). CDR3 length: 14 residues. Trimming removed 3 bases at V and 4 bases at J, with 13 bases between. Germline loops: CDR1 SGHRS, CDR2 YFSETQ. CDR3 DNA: TGCGCCAGCAGCTATTGGGACTCCCCAGAGACCCAGTACTTC. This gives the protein CASSYWDSPETQYF.

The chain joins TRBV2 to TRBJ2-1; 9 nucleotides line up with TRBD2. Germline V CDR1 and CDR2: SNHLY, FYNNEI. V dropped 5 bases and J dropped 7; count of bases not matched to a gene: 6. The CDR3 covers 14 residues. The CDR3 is CASSWGGLANEQFF. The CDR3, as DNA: TGTGCCAGCAGTTGGGGGGGACTAGCAAATGAGCAGTTCTTC.

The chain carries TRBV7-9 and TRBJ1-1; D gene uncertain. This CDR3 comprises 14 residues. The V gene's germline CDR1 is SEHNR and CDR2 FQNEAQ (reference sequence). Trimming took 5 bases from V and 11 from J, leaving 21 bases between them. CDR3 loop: CASSLIPEDAAAFF. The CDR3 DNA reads TGTGCCAGCAGCCTCATCCCGGAGGACGCTGCTGCTTTCTTT.

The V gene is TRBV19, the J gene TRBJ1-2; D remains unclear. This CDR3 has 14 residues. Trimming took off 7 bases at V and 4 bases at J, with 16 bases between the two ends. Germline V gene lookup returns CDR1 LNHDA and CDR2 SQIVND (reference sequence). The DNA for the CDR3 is TGTGCCAGTACCCCTTCCGGTCCGGTCTATGGCTACACCTTC. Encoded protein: CASTPSGPVYGYTF.

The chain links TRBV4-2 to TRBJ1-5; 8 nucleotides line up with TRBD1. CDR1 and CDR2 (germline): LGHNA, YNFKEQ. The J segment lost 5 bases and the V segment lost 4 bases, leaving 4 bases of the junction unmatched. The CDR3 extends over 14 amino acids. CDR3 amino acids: CASSRDRGYQPQHF. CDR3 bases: TGTGCCAGCAGCCGAGACAGGGGATATCAGCCCCAGCATTTT.